This T cell receptor beta chain came from a study of metastatic and nonmetastatic thyroid tumors. Regarding the study as a whole: According to reports, the diversity of TCR beta was significantly higher in malignant thyroid tumors than in benign nodules, and this held in both blood and tumor samples.

Using MiXCR, TCRdb reanalyzed the PCR reads. The sample shows about 24,000 clones, approximately 20% of them seen only once. Germline V CDR1 and CDR2: MGHRA, YSYEKL. Trimming removed 1 base at V and 7 bases at J, with 7 bases between. The CDR3 runs 13 residues. This clone appeared many times. Its antigen remains unidentified. All patients reached thyroid surgery having received no treatment beforehand. V gene TRBV4-1 combines with J gene TRBJ2-2; tentatively, D is TRBD1 or TRBD2 (5 bases each). The sequenced material came from blood. The receptor was isolated from a female donor with papillary thyroid cancer or a benign thyroid nodule (not recorded which). Some clones in this sample may be carry-over from other donors' samples. The CDR3 loop reads CASSQGDLGELFF. CDR3 coding DNA: TGCGCCAGCAGCCAAGGGGACCTCGGGGAGCTGTTTTTT.